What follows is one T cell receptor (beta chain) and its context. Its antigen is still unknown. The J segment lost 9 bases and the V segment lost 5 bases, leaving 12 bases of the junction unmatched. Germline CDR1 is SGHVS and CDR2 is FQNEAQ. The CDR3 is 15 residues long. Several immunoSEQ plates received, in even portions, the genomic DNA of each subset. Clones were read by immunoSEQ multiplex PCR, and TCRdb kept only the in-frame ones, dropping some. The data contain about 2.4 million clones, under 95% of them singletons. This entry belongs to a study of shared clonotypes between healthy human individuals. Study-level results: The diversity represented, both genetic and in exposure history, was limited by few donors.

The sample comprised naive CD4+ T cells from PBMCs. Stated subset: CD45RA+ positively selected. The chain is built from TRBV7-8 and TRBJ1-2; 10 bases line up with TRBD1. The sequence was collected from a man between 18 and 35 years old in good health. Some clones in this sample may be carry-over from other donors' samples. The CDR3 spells CASSPLPGQGNSYTF. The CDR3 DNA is TGTGCCAGCAGCCCCCTTCCGGGACAGGGGAATAGCTACACCTTC.